These 10 T cell receptor beta chains were sequenced from one sample in a study of blood T cell repertoires in COVID-19. The table came from immunoSEQ multiplex PCR; TCRdb's copy has only in-frame clones and leaves some out. This table has about 71,000 clones, more than 75% appearing once. The sequencing sample was made of peripheral blood. Source of these receptors: an elderly woman with acute or convalescent COVID-19.

This sequence joins TRBV27 and TRBJ1-4, with D maybe TRBD1 (5 bases). The germline V gene has CDR1 MNHEY and CDR2 SMNVEV (reference sequence). This CDR3 has 15 amino acids. The germline V and J ends were trimmed by 6 bases and 7 bases, with 18 bases remaining between them. Here the CDR3 reads CASRTSGGVREKLFF. DNA of the CDR3: TGTGCCAGCAGGACTTCGGGAGGGGTTCGTGAAAAACTGTTTTTT.

This chain joins TRBV4-3 and TRBJ1-4; D is perhaps TRBD1 (6 bases). Germline assignment: CDR1 LGHNA and CDR2 YSLEER. The CDR3 sequence is 13 residues long. With 4 bases removed from V and 8 bases from J, the gap between germline ends came to 11 bases. The CDR3 DNA follows: TGCGCCAGCAGCCTTTACAGGGTGGAAAAACTGTTTTTT. This encodes CASSLYRVEKLFF.

This chain links TRBV7-3 with TRBJ2-3; 8 bases align to TRBD2. CDR1 is SGHTA and CDR2 is FQGTGA in the germline V gene. There are 15 residues in the CDR3. With 5 bases clipped from V and 3 bases from J, the junction kept 7 bases outside the gene matches. CDR3 residues: CASSPPGGGTDTQYF. Written as DNA, the CDR3 is TGTGCCAGCAGCCCGCCCGGGGGGGGGACAGATACGCAGTATTTT.

The chain is built from TRBV16 and TRBJ2-1; possibly TRBD2 for D (6 bases). The CDR3 is made up of 17 amino acids. The germline CDR1 and CDR2 sequences are KGHSY and FQNENV. Trimming took off 1 base at V and 4 bases at J, with 17 bases between the two ends. The CDR3 DNA reads as TGTGCCAGCAGCCAATATCGGGGGAGAGACCTTTACAATGAGCAGTTCTTC. Its protein is CASSQYRGRDLYNEQFF. The whole variable domain, filled in from reference TRBV16 and TRBJ2-1, reads GEEVAQTPKHLVRGEGQKAKLYCAPIKGHSYVFWYQQVLKNEFKFLISFQNENVFDETGMPKERFSAKCLPNSPCSLEIQATKLEDSAVYFCASSQYRGRDLYNEQFFGPGTRLTVL.

This chain joins TRBV2 and TRBJ2-7, with 7 positions matching TRBD2. The J segment lost 0 bases and the V segment lost 1 base, leaving 3 bases of the junction unmatched. The germline gives CDR1 SNHLY, CDR2 FYNNEI. This CDR3 region has 15 residues. CDR3 loop: CASSEEASGSYEQYF. For the CDR3, the DNA is TGTGCCAGCAGTGAAGAGGCTAGCGGCTCCTACGAGCAGTACTTC.

This clone occurred once. The V call is TRBV30, the J call TRBJ1-2; D is ambiguous. Deletions cut 2 bases from V and 5 bases from J, with 12 bases between. In germline, CDR1 is GTSNPN, CDR2 SVGIG (reference sequence). The CDR3 spans 13 residues. CDR3 nucleotide sequence: TGTGCCTGGAGTAGTGGGCAAATATATGGCTACACCTTC. The encoded protein is CAWSSGQIYGYTF.

The chain is built from TRBV28 and TRBJ1-6; 9 bases map to TRBD1. Germline V gene data show CDR1 as MDHEN and CDR2 as SYDVKM. CDR3 length: 15 residues. J lost 10 bases, V lost 7 bases, and 11 bases had no gene match. The CDR3 loop is CASTREGQGLSPLHF. DNA of the CDR3: TGTGCCAGCACTCGAGAGGGACAGGGTCTCTCACCCCTCCACTTT.

This clone was observed a few times. This chain links TRBV29-1 with TRBJ1-1; D might be TRBD1 (5 bases). Trimming took 4 bases from V and 2 from J, leaving 11 bases between them. CDR3 length equals 13 residues. Germline CDR1 SQVTM, CDR2 ANQGSEA. DNA for the CDR3: TGCAGCGTTGGAGTCAGGGCAAACACTGAAGCTTTCTTT. It yields the protein CSVGVRANTEAFF.

The gene calls are TRBV5-4 and TRBJ2-5, with 8 positions matching TRBD1. V lost 5 bases to trimming and J lost 2 bases; unmatched junction nucleotides: 17. The CDR3 is made up of 18 amino acids. Germline loops: CDR1 SGHNT, CDR2 YYREEE (reference sequence). CDR3 DNA: TGTGCCAGCAGATCCTGGTATAAGGGGACAGGTCCGCAAGAGACCCAGTACTTC. This gives the protein CASRSWYKGTGPQETQYF.

The chain combines TRBV5-1 with TRBJ2-1; 8 positions match TRBD1. With V trimmed by 0 bases and J by 6 bases, 5 bases remained unmatched. This CDR3 has 15 residues. Germline CDR1 is SGHRS and CDR2 is YFSETQ. The CDR3 nucleotides read TGCGCCAGCAGCTTGGGACAGGGGATGGGCAATGAGCAGTTCTTC. It specifies CASSLGQGMGNEQFF.